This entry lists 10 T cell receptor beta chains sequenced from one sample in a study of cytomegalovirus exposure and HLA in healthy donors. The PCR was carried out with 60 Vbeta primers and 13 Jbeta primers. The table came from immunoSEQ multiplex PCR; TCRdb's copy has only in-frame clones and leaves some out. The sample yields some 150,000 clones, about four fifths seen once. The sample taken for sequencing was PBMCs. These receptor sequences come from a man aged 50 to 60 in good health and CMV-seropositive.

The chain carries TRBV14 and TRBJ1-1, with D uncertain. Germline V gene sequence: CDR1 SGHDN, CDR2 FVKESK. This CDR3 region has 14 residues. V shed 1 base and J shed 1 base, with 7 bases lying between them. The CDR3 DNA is TGTGCCAGCAGCCAAGCTCTCCGGAACACTGAAGCTTTCTTT. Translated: CASSQALRNTEAFF. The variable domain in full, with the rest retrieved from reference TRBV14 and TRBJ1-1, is EAGVTQFPSHSVIEKGQTVTLRCDPISGHDNLYWYRRVMGKEIKFLLHFVKESKQDESGMPNNRFLAERTGGTYSTLKVQPAELEDSGVYFCASSQALRNTEAFFGQGTRLTVV.

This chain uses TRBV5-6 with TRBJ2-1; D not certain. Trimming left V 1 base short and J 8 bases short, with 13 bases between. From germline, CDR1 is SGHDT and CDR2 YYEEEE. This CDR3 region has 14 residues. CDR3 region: CASSLWAIGHEQFF. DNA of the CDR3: TGTGCCAGCAGCTTGTGGGCGATCGGTCATGAGCAGTTCTTC.

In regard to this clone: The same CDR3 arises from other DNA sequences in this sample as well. In DNA, the CDR3 is TGTGCCATCAGTCCGACAGCAACTAATGAAAAACTGTTTTTT. Encoded protein: CAISPTATNEKLFF. The genes are TRBV10-3 and TRBJ1-4; D possibly corresponds to TRBD1 (5 bases). Germline V gene sequence: CDR1 ENHRY, CDR2 SYGVKD. The CDR3 runs 14 residues. V dropped 5 bases and J dropped 0 bases, with 7 bases sitting between them.

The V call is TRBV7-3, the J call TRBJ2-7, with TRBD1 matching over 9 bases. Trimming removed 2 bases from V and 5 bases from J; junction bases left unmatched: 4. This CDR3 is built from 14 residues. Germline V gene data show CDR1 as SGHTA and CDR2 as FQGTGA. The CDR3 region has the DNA TGTGCCAGCAGCTTAGGGACAGGGACCAACGAGCAGTACTTC. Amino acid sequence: CASSLGTGTNEQYF.

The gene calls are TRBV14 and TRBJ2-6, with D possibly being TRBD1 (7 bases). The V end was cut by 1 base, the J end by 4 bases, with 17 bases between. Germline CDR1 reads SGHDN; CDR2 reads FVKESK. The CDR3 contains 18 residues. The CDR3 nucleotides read TGTGCCAGCAGCCAAGTAGGAGGGGGCGCCTCCGGGGCCAACGTCCTGACTTTC. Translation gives CASSQVGGGASGANVLTF.

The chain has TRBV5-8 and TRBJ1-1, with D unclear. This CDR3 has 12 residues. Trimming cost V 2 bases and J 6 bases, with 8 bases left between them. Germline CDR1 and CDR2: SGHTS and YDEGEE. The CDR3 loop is CASSFWEAEAFF. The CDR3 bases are TGTGCCAGCAGCTTTTGGGAGGCTGAAGCTTTCTTT.

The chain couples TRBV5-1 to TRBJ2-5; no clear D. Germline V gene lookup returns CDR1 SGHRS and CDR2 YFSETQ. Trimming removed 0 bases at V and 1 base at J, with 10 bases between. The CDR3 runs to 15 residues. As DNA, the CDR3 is TGCGCCAGCAGCTTGGATGTTGCGGCCCAAGAGACCCAGTACTTC. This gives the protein CASSLDVAAQETQYF.

DNA for the CDR3: TGCGCCAGCAGCCAAGAGGGGGTAGCTAGCGGGAAAACAGATACGCAGTATTTT. The encoded protein is CASSQEGVASGKTDTQYF. The rearrangement uses TRBV4-1 and TRBJ2-3; 9 bases are shared with TRBD2. With 0 bases clipped from V and 3 bases from J, the junction kept 10 bases outside the gene matches. The V gene's germline CDR1 is MGHRA and CDR2 YSYEKL. This CDR3 is 18 amino acids long.

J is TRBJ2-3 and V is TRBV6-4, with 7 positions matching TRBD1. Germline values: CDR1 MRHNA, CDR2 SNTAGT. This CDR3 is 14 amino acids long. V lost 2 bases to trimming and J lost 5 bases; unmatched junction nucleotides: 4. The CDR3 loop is CASSDGTAQDTQYF. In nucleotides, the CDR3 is TGTGCCAGCAGTGACGGGACAGCCCAAGATACGCAGTATTTT.

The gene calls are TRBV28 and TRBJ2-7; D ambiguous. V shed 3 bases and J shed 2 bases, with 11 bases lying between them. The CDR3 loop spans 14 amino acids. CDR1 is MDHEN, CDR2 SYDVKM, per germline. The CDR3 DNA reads TGTGCCAGCAGTTTGATTGGCTTAACCTACGAGCAGTACTTC. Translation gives CASSLIGLTYEQYF.